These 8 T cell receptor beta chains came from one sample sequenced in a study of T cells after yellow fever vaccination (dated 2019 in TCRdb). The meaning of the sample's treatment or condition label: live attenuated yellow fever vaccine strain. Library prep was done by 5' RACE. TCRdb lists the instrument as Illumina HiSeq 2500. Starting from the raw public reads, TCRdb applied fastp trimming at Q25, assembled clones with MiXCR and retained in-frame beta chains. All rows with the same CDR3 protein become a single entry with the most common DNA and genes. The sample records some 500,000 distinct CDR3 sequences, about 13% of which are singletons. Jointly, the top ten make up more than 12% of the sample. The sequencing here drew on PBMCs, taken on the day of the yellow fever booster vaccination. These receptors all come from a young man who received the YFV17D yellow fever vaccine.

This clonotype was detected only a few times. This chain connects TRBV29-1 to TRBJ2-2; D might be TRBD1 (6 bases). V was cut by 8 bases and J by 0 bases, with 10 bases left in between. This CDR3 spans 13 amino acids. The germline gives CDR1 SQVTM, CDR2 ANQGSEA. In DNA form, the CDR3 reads TGCAGCAGCAGGACAGCGAACACCGGGGAGCTGTTTTTT. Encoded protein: CSSRTANTGELFF.

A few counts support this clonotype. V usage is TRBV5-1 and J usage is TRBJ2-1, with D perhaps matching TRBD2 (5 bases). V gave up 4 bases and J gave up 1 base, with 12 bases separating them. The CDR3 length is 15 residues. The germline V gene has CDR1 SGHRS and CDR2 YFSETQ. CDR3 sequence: CASSPTGESYNEQFF. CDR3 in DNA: TGCGCCAGCAGCCCCACCGGGGAGTCCTACAATGAGCAGTTCTTC.

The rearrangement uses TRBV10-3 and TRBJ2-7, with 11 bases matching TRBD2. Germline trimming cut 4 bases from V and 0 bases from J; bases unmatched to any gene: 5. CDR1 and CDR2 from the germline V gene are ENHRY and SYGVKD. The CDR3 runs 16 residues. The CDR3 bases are TGTGCCATCAGTGGGGGACTAGCGGCAAACTCCTACGAGCAGTACTTC. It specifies CAISGGLAANSYEQYF.

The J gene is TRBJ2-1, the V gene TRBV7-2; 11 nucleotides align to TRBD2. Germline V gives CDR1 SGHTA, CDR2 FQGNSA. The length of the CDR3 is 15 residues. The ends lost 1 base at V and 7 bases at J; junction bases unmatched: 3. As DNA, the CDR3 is TGTGCCAGCAGCTTAGAGGCTAGCGGGAGGAATGAGCAGTTCTTC. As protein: CASSLEASGRNEQFF.

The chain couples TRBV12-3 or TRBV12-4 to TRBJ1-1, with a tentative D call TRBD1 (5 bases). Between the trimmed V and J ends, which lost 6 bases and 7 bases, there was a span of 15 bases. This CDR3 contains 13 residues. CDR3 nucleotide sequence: TGTGCCAGCAGACTAGGACAAGCGAATGAAGCTTTCTTT. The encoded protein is CASRLGQANEAFF.

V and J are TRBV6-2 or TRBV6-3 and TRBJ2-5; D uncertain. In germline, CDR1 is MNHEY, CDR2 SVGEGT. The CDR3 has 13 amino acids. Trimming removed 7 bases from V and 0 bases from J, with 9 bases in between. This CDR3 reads CASISRHQETQYF. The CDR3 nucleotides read TGTGCCAGCATCTCCAGGCACCAAGAGACCCAGTACTTC.

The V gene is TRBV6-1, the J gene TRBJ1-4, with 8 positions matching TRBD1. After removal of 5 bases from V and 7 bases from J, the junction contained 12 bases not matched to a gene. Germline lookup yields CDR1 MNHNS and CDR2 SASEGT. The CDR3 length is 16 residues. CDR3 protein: CASSPNSDRDSEKLFF. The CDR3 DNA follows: TGTGCCAGCAGTCCGAATTCGGACAGGGACTCTGAAAAACTGTTTTTT.

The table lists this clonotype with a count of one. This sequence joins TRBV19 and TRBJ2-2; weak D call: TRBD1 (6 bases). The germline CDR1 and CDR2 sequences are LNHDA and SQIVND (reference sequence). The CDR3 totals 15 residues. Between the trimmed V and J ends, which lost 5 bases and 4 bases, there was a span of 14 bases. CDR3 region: CASSARGSGTGELFF. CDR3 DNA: TGTGCCAGTAGTGCGAGGGGGTCGGGCACCGGGGAGCTGTTTTTT.